This T cell receptor beta chain stems from a study of CXCR3 chemokines and chemotherapy response in bladder cancer (dated by TCRdb to the early 2020s). About the investigation overall: Whether chemotherapy response in human bladder cancer was predicted by intratumoral CXCR3 chemokine system activity was examined in the study.

By its share of the sample, this clonotype is medium-sized (0.01 to 0.1%). Its antigen specificity is not known. Base quality data are lacking; no much larger clone is found one base away. The CDR3 covers 13 residues, taking in both the cysteine and the phenylalanine. CDR3 DNA is the only sequence kept; it has 39 bases, read in frame from the first base. V is shortened by 4 bases, J by 6 bases, and the region joining them spans 10 bases. Library preparation used PCR. Instrument used: Illumina HiSeq 2500. TCRdb cleaned the public reads at Q25 with fastp, built clones with MiXCR and kept in-frame beta chains. Entries are consolidated by CDR3 protein sequence, retaining the most common genes and DNA. Counted in this sample were 3,000 to 3,500 distinct CDR3 sequences; approximately 15% of them appeared once. The ten largest clones capture around 24% of the sample.

This TCR derives from a human donor with bladder cancer that did not respond to neoadjuvant chemotherapy. Collection took place from a patient whose treatment included neoadjuvant chemotherapy. The sequence is built from TRBV12-3 or TRBV12-4 and TRBJ1-5; matching of 5 bases hints at TRBD1 as the D gene. The DNA is as follows: TGTGCCAGCAGTTGGGGGACGGGTCAGCCCCAGCATTTT. It translates to CASSWGTGQPQHF.